This T cell receptor (beta chain) was sequenced during a study of blood T cell repertoires in COVID-19. About the study: Sources were T cells, B-cell-depleted T cells, or PBMCs; the material itself was cDNA or gDNA.

This clone was detected a few times. Study processing details: It was from reference gene primer amplification that nucleated cell counts were estimated. Libraries were prepared by immunoSEQ multiplex PCR; TCRdb keeps only in-frame clonotypes and omits some of them. The V and J calls and clone size are taken from that table; D and trimming were inferred from the DNA. Of about 180,000 clones in the sample, about 78% are singletons; the top ten hold roughly a sixth. Germline CDR1 reads MRHNA; CDR2 reads SNTAGT. CDR3 length: 13 residues. Trimming cost V 4 bases and J 5 bases; bases outside gene matches: 2. Study members were between about 18 and 89 years old and lived in 24 US regions. Resolution of symptoms, clearance, or two negative PCRs was present in recovered Cohort 3 donors.

This sequence was found in a woman aged 45 to 65 who had recovered from COVID-19. Sequenced input: PBMCs or T cells enriched from blood (not recorded which). This chain links TRBV6-4 with TRBJ2-1; 7 bases match TRBD2. Here the CDR3 reads CASSAGTNNEQFF. The DNA of the CDR3 is TGTGCCAGCAGTGCCGGGACTAACAATGAGCAGTTCTTC.